One sample yielded the 7 T cell receptor beta chains listed below, sequenced in a study of cytotoxic CD8 clonotypes in ibrutinib-treated CLL. Data came from immunoSEQ multiplex PCR; TCRdb stores just in-frame clones and leaves some out. The repertoire includes fewer than 75,000 clones, roughly 71% of them detected once, and around 43% sits in the top ten. The specimen was PBMCs, collected after 12 months of ibrutinib treatment. All receptors derive from a human donor with chronic lymphocytic leukemia.

This clone was recorded once. The V gene is TRBV30, the J gene TRBJ2-1; D is unclear. Germline V gene lookup returns CDR1 GTSNPN and CDR2 SVGIG (reference sequence). CDR3 size: 11 residues. V gave up 3 bases and J gave up 7 bases, with 7 bases separating them. CDR3 nucleotides: TGTGCCTGGAGGATATGGAATGAGCAGTTCTTC. Translation: CAWRIWNEQFF. Supplemented by reference TRBV30 and TRBJ2-1, the full variable domain reads SQTIHQWPATLVQPVGSPLSLECTVEGTSNPNLYWYRQAAGRGLQLLFYSVGIGQISSEVPQNLSASRPQDRQFILSSKKLLLSDSGFYLCAWRIWNEQFFGPGTRLTVL.

The table lists this clone with a count of one. The J gene is TRBJ2-3, the V gene TRBV7-6; 9 bases map to TRBD2. The CDR3 is 16 amino acids. V shed 7 bases, J shed 5 bases, and the junction held 13 bases outside the gene matches. The germline V gene has CDR1 SGHVS and CDR2 FNYEAQ. The CDR3 DNA sequence: TGTGCCAGCACCATCTTAGCGGGAGTGTCTGGAGATACGCAGTATTTT. Protein product: CASTILAGVSGDTQYF. Full variable domain (rest looked up from reference TRBV7-6 and TRBJ2-3): GAGVSQSPRYKVTKRGQDVALRCDPISGHVSLYWYRQALGQGPEFLTYFNYEAQQDKSGLPNDRFSAERPEGSISTLTIQRTEQRDSAMYRCASTILAGVSGDTQYFGPGTRLTVL.

The chain employs TRBV14 and TRBJ2-7; no definite D call. Trimming removed 7 bases at V and 0 bases at J, with 16 bases between. The germline gives CDR1 SGHDN, CDR2 FVKESK. CDR3 length equals 15 residues. The DNA of the CDR3 is TGTGCCAGCATCCGCCAGGAGATTCTCTCCTACGAGCAGTACTTC. Translation: CASIRQEILSYEQYF.

The chain is built from TRBV19 and TRBJ1-2; no clear D. CDR3 length: 14 amino acids. V was pared by 7 bases and J by 4 bases, with 16 bases between. Germline V gene lookup returns CDR1 LNHDA and CDR2 SQIVND (reference sequence). CDR3 protein: CASIGPMAGYGYTF. The CDR3 region has the DNA TGTGCCAGTATCGGGCCAATGGCGGGCTATGGCTACACCTTC.

CDR3 DNA sequence: TGTGCCAGCAGACCTACAGGGGCGGGTGGCTACACCTTC. It encodes CASRPTGAGGYTF. V gene TRBV13 combines with J gene TRBJ1-2; 7 bases align to TRBD1. This CDR3 has 13 amino acids. Germline V gene lookup returns CDR1 PRHDT and CDR2 FYEKMQ (reference sequence). V lost 6 bases, J lost 7 bases, and 8 bases stayed unmatched.

The V and J genes are TRBV6-1 and TRBJ2-7; D gene uncertain. The CDR3 extends over 11 amino acids. V lost 2 bases to trimming and J lost 7 bases, with 6 bases between them. Looked up from germline, CDR1 is MNHNS and CDR2 is SASEGT. Written as DNA, the CDR3 is TGTGCCAGCAGTGAAAGTTGGGAGCAGTACTTC. The encoded protein is CASSESWEQYF.

The chain joins TRBV9 to TRBJ2-4; D gene ambiguous. This CDR3 is built from 14 residues. CDR1 is SGDLS and CDR2 is YYNGEE in the germline V gene. V lost 0 bases and J lost 8, with 12 bases in between. The CDR3 here is CASSVDPLVDIQYF. CDR3 in DNA: TGTGCCAGCAGCGTAGACCCCCTTGTGGACATTCAGTACTTC.